This TCR beta chain was profiled in a study of OX40 agonist ivuxolimab in advanced cancers. Across the whole study: Past anti-PD-1, anti-PD-L1 or anti-CTLA-4 therapy was accepted, and 35% to 45% had received some. Three patients got partial responses; one had hepatocellular carcinoma and two had cutaneous melanoma.

Concerning this clone: The antigen is not known.

Study conclusions and caveats: CD8+ T cells were the subset that, on average, had more expanded clones than CD4+. At doses 0.1 to 3.0 mg/kg, CD4+ and CD8+ clones expanded.

Clones were sequenced by immunoSEQ multiplex PCR, and TCRdb holds only the in-frame ones, with some missing. The table includes about 81,000 clones, 88% detected once. V lost 4 bases, J lost 12 bases, and 10 bases lay in between. Germline V gene data show CDR1 as SGHDN and CDR2 as FVKESK. The CDR3 is 11 amino acids. Sequenced here: CD4+ or CD8+ T cells sorted from blood, sampled in a trial of the OX40 agonist ivuxolimab. The receptor comes from an adult with an advanced solid tumor such as melanoma, head and neck, liver or kidney cancer. The rearrangement uses TRBV14 and TRBJ2-1, with D possibly TRBD1 on 6 matching bases. For the CDR3, the DNA is TGTGCCAGCAGCCTAGGGGGACGGCAGTTCTTC. Translation gives CASSLGGRQFF.